This T cell receptor (beta chain) was sequenced for a study of blood T cell repertoires in COVID-19. Whole-study context: Acute and convalescent COVID-19 specimens originated in the United States, Italy and Spain. The analysed material was cDNA or gDNA that came from T cells, B-cell-depleted T cells, or PBMCs.

V lost 5 bases and J 1 base, leaving 14 bases between the germline ends. CDR3 length equals 15 residues. Germline V gene data show CDR1 as SNHLY and CDR2 as FYNNEI. How the authors handled the data: Researchers report that nucleated cell counts were estimated from reference gene primer amplification. Here immunoSEQ multiplex PCR was the method, and the copy in TCRdb shows in-frame clones only, minus some. That table supplies the V and J calls and clone size; D and trimming were determined from the DNA. This sample has over 130,000 clones, with roughly 73% found just once. The TCR originated in a woman aged 45-65 years with active or convalescent COVID-19. This chain links TRBV2 with TRBJ2-5, with a possible D match to TRBD1 (6 bases). The sequenced sample was peripheral blood. The CDR3 sequence is CASSTQGLGQETQYF. The CDR3 bases are TGTGCCAGCAGTACCCAGGGGCTTGGCCAAGAGACCCAGTACTTC.